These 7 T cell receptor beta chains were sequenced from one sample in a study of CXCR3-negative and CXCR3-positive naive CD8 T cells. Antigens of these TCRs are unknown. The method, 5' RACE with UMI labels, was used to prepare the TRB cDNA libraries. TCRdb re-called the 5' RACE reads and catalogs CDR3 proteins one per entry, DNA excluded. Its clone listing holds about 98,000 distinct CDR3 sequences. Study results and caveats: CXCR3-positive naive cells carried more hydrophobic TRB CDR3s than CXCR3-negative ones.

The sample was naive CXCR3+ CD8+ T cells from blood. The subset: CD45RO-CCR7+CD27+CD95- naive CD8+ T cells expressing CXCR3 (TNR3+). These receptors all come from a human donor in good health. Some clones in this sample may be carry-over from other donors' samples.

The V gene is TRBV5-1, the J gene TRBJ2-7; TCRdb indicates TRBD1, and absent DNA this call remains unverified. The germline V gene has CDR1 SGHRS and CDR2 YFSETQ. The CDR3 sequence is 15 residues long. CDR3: CASSLAGTGSYEQYF.

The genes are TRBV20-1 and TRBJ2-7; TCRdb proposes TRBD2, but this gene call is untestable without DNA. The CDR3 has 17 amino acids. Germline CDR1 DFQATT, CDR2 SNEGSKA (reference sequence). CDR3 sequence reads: CSATEVLAGELAYEQYF.

The chain's CDR3 is CASSLDEDTQYF. The chain combines TRBV7-6 with TRBJ2-3. Germline loops: CDR1 SGHVS, CDR2 FNYEAQ. The CDR3 is 12 residues long.

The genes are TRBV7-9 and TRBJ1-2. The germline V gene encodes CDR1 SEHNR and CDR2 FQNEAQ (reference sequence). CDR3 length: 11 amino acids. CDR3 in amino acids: CASSYEDGYTF. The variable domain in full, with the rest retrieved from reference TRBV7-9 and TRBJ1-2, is DTGVSQNPRHKITKRGQNVTFRCDPISEHNRLYWYRQTLGQGPEFLTYFQNEAQLEKSRLLSDRFSAERPKGSFSTLEIQRTEQGDSAMYLCASSYEDGYTFGSGTRLTVV.

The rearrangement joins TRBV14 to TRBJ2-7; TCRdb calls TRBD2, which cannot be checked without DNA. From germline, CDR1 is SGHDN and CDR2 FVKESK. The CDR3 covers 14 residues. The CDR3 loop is CASSQVLTSYEQYF.

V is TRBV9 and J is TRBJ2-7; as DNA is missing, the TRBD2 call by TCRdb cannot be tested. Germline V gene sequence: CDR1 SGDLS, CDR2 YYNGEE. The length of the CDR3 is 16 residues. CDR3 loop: CASSVGASGGVSEQYF.

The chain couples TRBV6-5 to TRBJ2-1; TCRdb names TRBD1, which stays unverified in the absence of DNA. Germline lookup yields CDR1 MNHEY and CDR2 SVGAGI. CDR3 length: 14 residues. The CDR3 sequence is CASSSGTGFLEQFF.